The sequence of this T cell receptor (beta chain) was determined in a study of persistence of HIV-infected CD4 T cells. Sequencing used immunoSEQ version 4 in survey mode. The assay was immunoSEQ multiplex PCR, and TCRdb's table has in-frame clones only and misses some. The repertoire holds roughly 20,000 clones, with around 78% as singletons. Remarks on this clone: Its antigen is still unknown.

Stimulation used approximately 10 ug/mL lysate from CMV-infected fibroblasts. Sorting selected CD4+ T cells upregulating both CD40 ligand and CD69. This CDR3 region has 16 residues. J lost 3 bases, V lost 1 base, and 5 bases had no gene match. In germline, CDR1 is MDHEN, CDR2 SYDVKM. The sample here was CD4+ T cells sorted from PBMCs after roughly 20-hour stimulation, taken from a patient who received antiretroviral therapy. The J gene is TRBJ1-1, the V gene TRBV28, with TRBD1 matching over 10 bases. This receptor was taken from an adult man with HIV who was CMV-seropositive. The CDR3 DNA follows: TGTGCCAGCAGTTTATCCGCCGGGACAGGGGACACTGAAGCTTTCTTT. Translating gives CASSLSAGTGDTEAFF.